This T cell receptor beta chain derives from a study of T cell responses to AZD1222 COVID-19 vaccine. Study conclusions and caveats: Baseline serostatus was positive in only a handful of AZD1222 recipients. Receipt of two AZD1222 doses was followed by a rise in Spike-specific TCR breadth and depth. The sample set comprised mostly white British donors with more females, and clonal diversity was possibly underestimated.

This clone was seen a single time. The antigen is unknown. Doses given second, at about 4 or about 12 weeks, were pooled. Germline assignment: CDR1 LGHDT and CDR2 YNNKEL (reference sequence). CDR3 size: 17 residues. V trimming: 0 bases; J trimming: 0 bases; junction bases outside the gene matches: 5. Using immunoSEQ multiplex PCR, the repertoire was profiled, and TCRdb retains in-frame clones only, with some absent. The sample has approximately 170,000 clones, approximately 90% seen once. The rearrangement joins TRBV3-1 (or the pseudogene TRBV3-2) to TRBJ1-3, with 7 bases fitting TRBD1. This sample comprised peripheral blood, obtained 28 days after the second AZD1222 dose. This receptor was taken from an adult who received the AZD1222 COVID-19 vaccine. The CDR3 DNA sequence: TGTGCCAGCAGCCAAGATCCCGGGACAGACTCTGGAAACACCATATATTTT. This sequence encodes CASSQDPGTDSGNTIYF.